What follows are 29 T cell receptor beta chains derived from one specimen sequenced in a study. MiXCR was run by TCRdb on the 5' RACE reads, yielding one entry per CDR3 protein. The sample lists 45,000 to 70,000 distinct CDR3 sequences, 28% occurring once. Sequences were obtained from tumor-infiltrating memory CD4+ T cells sorted from the breast tumor. Specified subset: memory CD4+ T cells, CD4+CD45RO+CD25-. The receptor set was obtained from a female donor with breast cancer.

The J gene is TRBJ1-1, the V gene TRBV6-1, with D unresolved. The CDR3 is made up of 15 amino acids. The V end was cut by 2 bases, the J end by 10 bases, with 20 bases between. Germline V CDR1 and CDR2: MNHNS, SASEGT. CDR3 nucleotide sequence: TGTGCCAGCAGTGAACTCCAGACAATCCTCACGGGAGCTTTCTTT. Translating gives CASSELQTILTGAFF.

The chain uses TRBV6-8 and TRBJ2-7; D is ambiguous. CDR3 length equals 15 residues. V was clipped by 8 bases and J by 0 bases, with 17 bases between them. Germline loops: CDR1 MNHGY, CDR2 SAAAGT. The CDR3: CASFFCRLTSYEQYF. CDR3 in DNA: TGTGCCAGCTTTTTCTGTCGACTCACCTCCTACGAGCAGTACTTC.

This clonotype was observed many times. J is TRBJ2-7 and V is TRBV5-6; D is unclear. V lost 7 bases, J lost 4 bases, and 6 bases lay in between. CDR1 is SGHDT, CDR2 YYEEEE, per germline. The CDR3 runs 10 residues. The CDR3 region is CASGTYEQYF. CDR3 in DNA: TGTGCCAGCGGCACTTACGAGCAGTACTTC. Looking up the rest from reference TRBV5-6 and TRBJ2-7 gives the full variable domain: DAGVTQSPTHLIKTRGQQVTLRCSPKSGHDTVSWYQQALGQGPQFIFQYYEEEERQRGNFPDRFSGHQFPNYSSELNVNALLLGDSALYLCASGTYEQYFGPGTRLTVT.

This clonotype was observed a few times. This chain uses TRBV5-1 with TRBJ1-4; no reliable D call. Germline V CDR1 and CDR2: SGHRS, YFSETQ. V was pared by 4 bases and J by 2 bases, with 6 bases between. This CDR3 is 13 amino acids long. The CDR3: CASSPSTNEKLFF. In nucleotides, the CDR3 is TGCGCCAGCAGCCCTTCCACTAATGAAAAACTGTTTTTT.

This clonotype showed up just a few times. This rearrangement joins TRBV27 to TRBJ2-3; D gene uncertain. The CDR3 runs 15 residues. Germline V CDR1 and CDR2: MNHEY, SMNVEV (reference sequence). The V end lost 4 bases, the J end lost 5 bases, and 16 bases lay between the germline ends. The CDR3 region is CASSSTPFTGDTQYF. DNA of the CDR3: TGTGCCAGCAGTTCGACGCCCTTTACGGGAGATACGCAGTATTTT.

The chain is built from TRBV6-2 or TRBV6-3 and TRBJ1-5; 11 nucleotides align to TRBD1. The CDR3 consists of 16 residues. Germline V gene data show CDR1 as MNHEY and CDR2 as SVGEGT. Losses at the gene ends were 6 bases for V and 7 bases for J; bases not matched to a gene: 11. CDR3 protein: CASSSDRDRGWQPQHF. CDR3 coding DNA: TGTGCCAGCAGCTCCGACCGGGACAGGGGGTGGCAGCCCCAGCATTTT.

V usage is TRBV2 and J usage is TRBJ1-1; no reliable D call. The length of the CDR3 is 13 residues. Per germline, CDR1 SNHLY and CDR2 FYNNEI. Trimming left V 4 bases short and J 0 bases short, with 6 bases between. CDR3 protein: CASSGRLNTEAFF. The CDR3 coding sequence is TGTGCCAGCAGTGGGCGGTTGAACACTGAAGCTTTCTTT.

There are a few counts of this clonotype. The chain's CDR3 is CSAHGQTDYNEQFF. In DNA form, the CDR3 reads TGCAGTGCTCACGGCCAGACCGATTACAATGAGCAGTTCTTC. V gene TRBV20-1 combines with J gene TRBJ2-1, with D unresolved. Trimming removed 5 bases from V and 4 bases from J, with 15 bases in between. The CDR3 sequence is 14 residues long. Germline-derived CDR1 and CDR2 are DFQATT and SNEGSKA (reference sequence).

V gene TRBV10-2 combines with J gene TRBJ1-1; a possible D gene is TRBD1 (5 bases). In germline, CDR1 is WSHSY, CDR2 SAAADI. The CDR3 extends over 13 amino acids. Trimming removed 6 bases from V and 12 bases from J, with 20 bases in between. CDR3 bases: TGCGCCAGCAGCGAAATCACAGGTGGGGGAACTTTCTTT. Encoded protein: CASSEITGGGTFF.

This clonotype showed up just a few times. The rearrangement links TRBV6-5 to TRBJ2-1; 11 positions match TRBD2. V lost 5 bases, J lost 7 bases, and 19 bases stayed unmatched. Looked up from germline, CDR1 is MNHEY and CDR2 is SVGAGI. The CDR3 has 19 residues. CDR3 DNA: TGTGCCAGCAGTCCCCTGACCGTGGGGGTTAGCGGGAGGGCGAATGAGCAGTTCTTC. Protein: CASSPLTVGVSGRANEQFF.

This clonotype was seen repeatedly, ten times or more. V is TRBV12-3 or TRBV12-4 and J is TRBJ1-5; TRBD1 matches 10 bases. Trimming took 6 bases from V and 6 from J; bases not matched to a gene: 8. The CDR3 contains 15 residues. In DNA form, the CDR3 reads TGTGCCAGCAGACCGGGACAGGGGTTGGGTCAGCCCCAGCATTTT. This codes for CASRPGQGLGQPQHF.

In the case of this clonotype: Just one base apart from a much larger clone, this may be a read error. The CDR3 is CASSLRSTKQLDKQYF. The CDR3 DNA reads TGTGCCAGCAGCTTACGGTCGACCAAACAGTTGGATAAGCAGTATTTT. The chain carries TRBV7-2 and TRBJ2-3, with D uncertain. CDR1 and CDR2 from the germline V gene are SGHTA and FQGNSA. The CDR3 spans 16 residues.

As regards this clonotype: A much larger clone sits a single nucleotide away, making a read error possible. The CDR3, as DNA: TGTGCCACCTTGGTAGCGGATCAAGAGACCCAGTACTTC. It encodes CATLVADQETQYF. V gene TRBV10-3 combines with J gene TRBJ2-5; tentative D call: TRBD2 (6 bases). V lost 10 bases and J lost 2, with 14 bases in between. CDR1 and CDR2 from the germline V gene are ENHRY and SYGVKD. This CDR3 is built from 13 residues.

This chain links TRBV7-9 with TRBJ1-4, with a possible D match to TRBD1 (5 bases). V shed 1 base and J shed 5 bases, with 11 bases lying between them. The germline gives CDR1 SEHNR, CDR2 FQNEAQ (reference sequence). The CDR3 extends over 15 amino acids. The CDR3 loop reads CASSLDEGRNEKLFF. CDR3 bases: TGTGCCAGCAGCTTAGATGAGGGGAGGAATGAAAAACTGTTTTTT. Looking up the rest from reference TRBV7-9 and TRBJ1-4 gives the full variable domain: DTGVSQNPRHKITKRGQNVTFRCDPISEHNRLYWYRQTLGQGPEFLTYFQNEAQLEKSRLLSDRFSAERPKGSFSTLEIQRTEQGDSAMYLCASSLDEGRNEKLFFGSGTQLSVL.

V gene TRBV6-5 combines with J gene TRBJ1-1, with D perhaps matching TRBD1 (6 bases). The CDR3 sequence is 17 residues long. V was shortened by 5 bases and J by 4 bases, with 23 bases between the two germline ends. Germline V gives CDR1 MNHEY, CDR2 SVGAGI. CDR3 loop: CASSRRGGRLGSTEAFF. The CDR3 DNA sequence: TGTGCCAGCAGTAGACGAGGGGGGCGCTTGGGAAGCACTGAAGCTTTCTTT.

The chain recombines TRBV7-6 with TRBJ2-5, with D possibly TRBD2 on 5 matching bases. Per the germline V gene, CDR1 is SGHVS and CDR2 is FNYEAQ. Trimming took off 4 bases at V and 5 bases at J, with 17 bases between the two ends. The CDR3 has 15 amino acids. The CDR3 DNA sequence: TGTGCCAGCAGCTCTGACGTGAGGGCTGGGGAGACCCAGTACTTC. Encoded protein: CASSSDVRAGETQYF.

Notes on this clonotype: As the CDR3 is not closed by the conserved phenylalanine or tryptophan, this likely results from a read error. CDR3 protein: CASSSGPNQPQHI. The CDR3 DNA is TGTGCCAGCAGCTCAGGCCCGAATCAGCCCCAGCATATT. J is TRBJ1-5 and V is TRBV7-3; D gene unclear. Germline assignment: CDR1 SGHTA and CDR2 FQGTGA. The CDR3 has 13 residues. The V and J ends lost 4 bases and 4 bases respectively, with 8 bases between them.

The chain employs TRBV3-1 and TRBJ2-5; no reliable D call. The V end lost 0 bases, the J end lost 6 bases, and 8 bases lay between the germline ends. Per germline, CDR1 LGHDT and CDR2 YNNKEL (reference sequence). CDR3 length equals 13 residues. The CDR3 loop is CASSQELGKTQYF. DNA of the CDR3: TGTGCCAGCAGCCAAGAACTCGGAAAGACCCAGTACTTC.

This clonotype has a count of ten or more. The chain has TRBV6-5 and TRBJ1-6, with TRBD1 as a possible D gene (6 bases). The CDR3 sequence is 16 residues long. Germline values: CDR1 MNHEY, CDR2 SVGAGI. Trimming removed 0 bases at V and 10 bases at J, with 16 bases between. The CDR3 region has the DNA TGTGCCAGCAGTTACTCTCCTCCCCGCGGGACATCACCCCTCCACTTT. Amino acid sequence: CASSYSPPRGTSPLHF.

This clonotype has more than one count but fewer than ten. The chain carries TRBV11-2 and TRBJ2-5, with a possible D match to TRBD2 (6 bases). This CDR3 is 15 amino acids long. Trimming pared 5 bases from V and 2 bases from J, leaving 15 bases between. Germline values: CDR1 SGHAT, CDR2 FQNNGV. The CDR3 DNA reads as TGTGCCAGCAGCCACAACGCGGGACTTCAAGAGACCCAGTACTTC. Amino acids: CASSHNAGLQETQYF.

The chain employs TRBV25-1 and TRBJ2-7; 13 bases are a match to TRBD2. V lost 1 base to trimming and J lost 5 bases; unmatched junction nucleotides: 2. From germline, CDR1 is MGHDK and CDR2 SYGVNS. This CDR3 spans 15 amino acids. CDR3 region: CASSEWTSGSNEQYF. The CDR3 DNA follows: TGTGCCAGCAGTGAATGGACTAGCGGGAGTAACGAGCAGTACTTC.

V gene TRBV5-1 combines with J gene TRBJ1-2, with D possibly matching TRBD1 (5 bases). Germline CDR1 SGHRS, CDR2 YFSETQ. CDR3 size: 15 residues. The V and J ends lost 0 bases and 3 bases respectively, with 12 bases between them. The CDR3 DNA reads TGCGCCAGCAGCTTGGGGGCAGGGAGGTACTATGGCTACACCTTC. Its protein product is CASSLGAGRYYGYTF.

The V gene is TRBV5-4, the J gene TRBJ2-7; the D gene is possibly TRBD2 (5 bases). V gave up 1 base and J gave up 2 bases, with 10 bases separating them. The CDR3 consists of 14 residues. Germline V lookup: CDR1 SGHNT, CDR2 YYREEE (reference sequence). The CDR3 nucleotides read TGTGCCAGCAGCTTGAAAGACGGGACCTACGAGCAGTACTTC. This gives the protein CASSLKDGTYEQYF.

This clonotype showed up just a few times. The chain couples TRBV28 to TRBJ2-5; D is perhaps TRBD2 (7 bases). The CDR3 extends over 13 amino acids. CDR1 MDHEN and CDR2 SYDVKM come from the germline V gene. V lost 6 bases and J lost 3, with 11 bases in between. The CDR3, as DNA: TGTGCCAGCAGCAAGGGGGGGAAAGAGACCCAGTACTTC. Encoded protein: CASSKGGKETQYF.

The rearrangement links TRBV20-1 to TRBJ1-1; D is unclear. CDR1 DFQATT and CDR2 SNEGSKA come from the germline V gene (reference sequence). The CDR3 extends over 14 amino acids. V lost 5 bases to trimming and J lost 1 base, with 14 bases between them. Here the CDR3 reads CSAPKSNSNTEAFF. The CDR3 DNA reads TGCAGTGCTCCTAAGAGTAACTCGAACACTGAAGCTTTCTTT.

This clonotype was observed a handful of times. The rearrangement links TRBV2 to TRBJ2-5, with D possibly being TRBD1 (6 bases). The CDR3 loop spans 12 amino acids. Germline loops: CDR1 SNHLY, CDR2 FYNNEI. Deletions cut 4 bases from V and 4 bases from J, with 7 bases between. DNA of the CDR3: TGTGCCAGCAGTGGACAGGCAGAGACCCAGTACTTC. This sequence encodes CASSGQAETQYF.

The V and J genes are TRBV9 and TRBJ2-2; 16 positions match TRBD2. J lost 7 bases, V lost 5 bases, and 2 bases had no gene match. CDR3 length: 15 residues. Looked up from germline, CDR1 is SGDLS and CDR2 is YYNGEE. In nucleotides, the CDR3 is TGTGCCAGCAGTGGGACTAGCGGGAGGGTCGGGGAGCTGTTTTTT. As protein: CASSGTSGRVGELFF.

The rearrangement links TRBV7-2 to TRBJ1-6; D is ambiguous. The V gene's germline CDR1 is SGHTA and CDR2 FQGNSA. CDR3 length equals 15 residues. V was clipped by 8 bases and J by 10 bases, with 21 bases between them. The CDR3 coding sequence is TGTGCCAGCGCCCTTGGGCCCCCTAGTCGGTCACCCCTCCACTTT. Its protein product is CASALGPPSRSPLHF.

This clonotype was counted between two and nine times. The genes are TRBV2 and TRBJ2-5, with D possibly TRBD2 on 6 matching bases. V was shortened by 6 bases and J by 5 bases, with 10 bases between the two germline ends. CDR3 size: 12 residues. Germline CDR1 is SNHLY and CDR2 is FYNNEI. CDR3 amino acids: CASSRERETQYF. The CDR3 DNA follows: TGTGCCAGCAGCCGGGAGCGGGAGACCCAGTACTTC.